What follows is one T cell receptor beta chain and its context. These data originate in a study of cytomegalovirus exposure and HLA in healthy donors. Amplification used 60 Vbeta primers and 13 Jbeta primers. Assay used: immunoSEQ multiplex PCR; TCRdb lists only in-frame clones, some missing. The repertoire consists of fewer than 250,000 clones, with more than 65% occurring once and the leading ten covering 0.6% to 0.65%. The V gene end was trimmed by 6 bases and the J gene end by 2 bases; junction bases not matched to a gene: 10. The CDR3 is made up of 16 amino acids. Germline CDR1 reads MDHEN; CDR2 reads SYDVKM.

The sequence derives from a man aged 18 to 29 in good health and CMV-seronegative. V gene TRBV28 combines with J gene TRBJ2-7; 10 bases line up with TRBD1. Sequenced sample: PBMCs. The DNA for the CDR3 is TGTGCCAGCAGCCTGACCGACAGGGGGCTGACCTACGAGCAGTACTTC. It yields the protein CASSLTDRGLTYEQYF. Combining the CDR3 with reference TRBV28 and TRBJ2-7 gives the whole variable domain DVKVTQSSRYLVKRTGEKVFLECVQDMDHENMFWYRQDPGLGLRLIYFSYDVKMKEKGDIPEGYSVSREKKERFSLILESASTNQTSMYLCASSLTDRGLTYEQYFGPGTRLTVT.